This T cell receptor (beta chain) emerged from a study of cytomegalovirus exposure and HLA in healthy donors (dated by TCRdb to 2016 to 2017). About the full investigation: According to a later analysis, one platform produced both the approximately 110 validation repertoires and the approximately 660 repertoires of the first cohort. The study was designed to test whether signatures of past pathogen exposure could be identified by cataloging public T cell receptors. A separate validation cohort of 100 to 150 different subjects was used in addition to the approximately 700-subject first cohort. The study combined high-throughput TCR immunosequencing, statistical association of individual TCRs with disease status, and machine learning to predict cytomegalovirus infection status. General conclusions and limits of the study: In vitro tests confirmed that a few of the cytomegalovirus-associated TCR beta chains recognize cytomegalovirus antigens. Subsequent analysis determined that TCRs grouped into clusters in the first cohort also showed a tendency toward co-occurrence across the 130 or so validation repertoires, and 94% of cluster scores exceeded 0. The authors suggested that the approach could potentially be extended to other disease states and immunological phenotypes. In both the original and validation cohorts, the classifier was reported to diagnose cytomegalovirus status with high specificity and sensitivity. Most TCR sequences were seen in very few donors, while some public TCRs were found in many individuals. A later analysis lacked HLA typing for the validation cohort, so it scored co-occurrence in that cohort across all 110 or so repertoires. The study gave a list of some 150 TCR beta chains associated with cytomegalovirus.

The donors belonged to the validation cohort of under 150 subjects, which was separate from the roughly 700-subject first cohort. About this clone itself: Its antigen is not yet known. No base qualities exist here, and no much larger clone lies one base off it.

Sequences SGDLS (CDR1) and YYNGEE (CDR2) are obtained from the germline V gene. V is trimmed back by 0 bases and J by 6 bases, and the junction contains 1 base that no gene match accounts for. Spanning cysteine to phenylalanine, the CDR3 consists of 14 amino acids. The retained sequence is limited to the CDR3, 42 bases, with the frame set at the first base. Library preparation used the immunoSEQ multiplex PCR assay. As for the authors' bioinformatics: A statistical classification framework was built for diagnosing cytomegalovirus status from the catalog of TCR beta chain sequences. TCRdb obtained this table from immuneACCESS and retained in-frame rearrangements with V and J assigned. These tables miss some clones; where compared with another copy, unresolved V genes account for less than half of the shortfall, and the remainder is unexplained. The DNA gave D and trimming, while V, J and clone size come from that table. Present in this sample are under 250,000 clones, about 88% of which were seen just once. The leading ten clones occupy about 12% of the sample.

This sequence was found in a man between 18 and 35 years old in good health and CMV-seropositive. The V gene is TRBV9 and the J gene is TRBJ2-2, with 8 bases in between that match TRBD2. Sequencing was done on a sample of PBMCs. The CDR3 here reads CASSVAGGAGELFF. At the DNA level, the sequence is TGTGCCAGCAGCGTAGCGGGAGGGGCCGGGGAGCTGTTTTTT.